This T cell receptor beta chain was retrieved from a study of blood T cell repertoires in COVID-19. Study background: PBMCs, B-cell-depleted T cells, or T cells provided the cDNA or gDNA that made up the material.

The CDR3 is 15 amino acids. Germline V gene lookup returns CDR1 SGHTS and CDR2 YDEGEE. Trimming shortened V by 3 bases and J by 4 bases, and 14 bases separated the two germline ends. The method was immunoSEQ multiplex PCR; TCRdb's version includes in-frame clones alone and lacks a portion of them. This table has about 170,000 clones, 75% to 90% appearing once. The sample consisted of peripheral blood. The V and J genes are TRBV5-8 and TRBJ1-3; D perhaps matches TRBD1 (6 bases). The clonotype was recovered from a woman of 80 years or more with active or convalescent COVID-19. The CDR3 DNA reads as TGTGCCAGCAGCTCGCCAGGGGTCCGGGGAAACACCATATATTTT. The encoded protein is CASSSPGVRGNTIYF. The full variable domain, rest sourced from reference TRBV5-8 and TRBJ1-3, is EAGVTQSPTHLIKTRGQQATLRCSPISGHTSVYWYQQALGLGLQFLLWYDEGEERNRGNFPPRFSGRQFPNYSSELNVNALELEDSALYLCASSSPGVRGNTIYFGEGSWLTVV.